Following are 16 T cell receptor beta chains from one sample sequenced in a study of metastatic and nonmetastatic thyroid tumors. TCRdb redid the clone calls on the PCR reads using MiXCR. The sample includes 23,000 or so clones, 20% to 30% of them seen just once. Among the patients, none had received any treatment before thyroid surgery. The sample comprised tumor tissue. Source of these receptors: a male donor with papillary thyroid cancer or a benign thyroid nodule (not recorded which). Some clones in this sample may be carry-over from other donors' samples.

Here the CDR3 reads CASSASAGGGRYEQYF. The DNA of the CDR3 is TGCGCCAGCAGCGCCTCCGCGGGCGGGGGACGCTACGAGCAGTACTTC. The V and J genes are TRBV5-1 and TRBJ2-7, with 7 nucleotides matching TRBD2. Germline CDR1 and CDR2: SGHRS and YFSETQ. This CDR3 has 16 residues. The J segment lost 3 bases and the V segment lost 4 bases, leaving 13 bases of the junction unmatched.

In this sample, this clone turned up many times. In the same sample, other DNA sequences code for this CDR3. The J gene is TRBJ2-2, the V gene TRBV12-3 or TRBV12-4; D assignment may be TRBD1 or TRBD2 (5 bases each). Trimming pared 5 bases from V and 0 bases from J, leaving 7 bases between. The CDR3 spans 14 residues. CDR3 protein: CASSPGPNTGELFF. The DNA of the CDR3 is TGTGCCAGCAGTCCGGGACCGAACACCGGGGAGCTGTTTTTT.

In its sample, this clone was seen many times. V and J are TRBV19 and TRBJ2-1; the match to TRBD1 covers 7 bases. Losses at the gene ends were 3 bases for V and 0 bases for J; bases not matched to a gene: 11. The CDR3 is 18 amino acids. Germline values: CDR1 LNHDA, CDR2 SQIVND (reference sequence). CDR3 DNA: TGTGCCAGTAGTATGAGGCAGGGGGAATGGGGCTCCTACAATGAGCAGTTCTTC. Its translation: CASSMRQGEWGSYNEQFF.

This clone was recorded a few times. This chain joins TRBV13 and TRBJ2-7; possibly TRBD1 or TRBD2 for D (6 bases each). The germline V gene encodes CDR1 PRHDT and CDR2 FYEKMQ (reference sequence). Trimming took 1 base from V and 3 from J, leaving 13 bases between them. The length of the CDR3 is 15 residues. The CDR3 sequence is CASSLESQGGYEQYF. For the CDR3, the DNA is TGTGCCAGCAGCTTAGAATCACAGGGAGGCTACGAGCAGTACTTC.

For this clone: Germline and junction disagree at one end, which may indicate a read error. This chain links TRBV4-3 with TRBJ2-7; 8 positions agree with TRBD2. Germline CDR1 and CDR2: LGHNA and YSLEER. The CDR3 is made up of 15 amino acids. CDR3 amino acids: CATSQWAGGPYEQYF. CDR3 bases: TGCGCCACCAGCCAATGGGCGGGAGGCCCCTACGAGCAGTACTTC.

This clone was seen at least ten times. This chain links TRBV11-3 with TRBJ2-5; D is perhaps TRBD1 (5 bases). The CDR3 length is 17 residues. Trimming removed 4 bases at V and 3 bases at J, with 21 bases between. The germline CDR1 and CDR2 sequences are SGHNT and YENEEA. The CDR3 DNA reads as TGTGCCAGCAGCTCCCACGAATCGTCAGGGAACGAAGAGACCCAGTACTTC. As protein: CASSSHESSGNEETQYF.

As for this clone: Since the CDR3 does not end with the conserved phenylalanine or tryptophan, this likely comes from a read error. The DNA is left out, because the CDR3 cannot be placed on it with certainty; the CDR3 is given as TCRdb lists it. V usage is TRBV28 and J usage is TRBJ1-5; the table gives TRBD1 as D, unverified against the DNA. Looked up from germline, CDR1 is MDHEN and CDR2 is SYDVKM. The CDR3 is 16 residues long, counting both termini. The CDR3: CASSSQGRGGWQPQQC.

In this sample, this clone turned up many times. The J gene is TRBJ2-1, the V gene TRBV20-1; 11 bases line up with TRBD2. V was pared by 4 bases and J by 6 bases, with 26 bases of the junction left unmatched. Germline V gives CDR1 DFQATT, CDR2 SNEGSKA (reference sequence). This CDR3 is built from 21 residues. For the CDR3, the DNA is TGCAGTGCTACCCCCAGGGGCACTTACCCTACGGGACTAGCGGAGCGCAATGAGCAGTTCTTC. Its protein is CSATPRGTYPTGLAERNEQFF.

This clone has a count of ten or more. V and J are TRBV10-3 and TRBJ1-1, with D maybe TRBD1 (5 bases). The germline V and J ends were trimmed by 0 bases and 6 bases, with 11 bases remaining between them. From germline, CDR1 is ENHRY and CDR2 SYGVKD. The CDR3 is made up of 14 amino acids. The CDR3 here is CAISESPTDPEAFF. In DNA form, the CDR3 reads TGTGCCATCAGTGAGTCGCCGACAGACCCTGAAGCTTTCTTT.

About this clone: This sequence may be a read error, since a much larger clone differs from it by one base. V and J are TRBV19 and TRBJ1-1; 8 bases agree with TRBD1. Germline-derived CDR1 and CDR2 are LNHDA and SQIVND (reference sequence). J was trimmed by 4 bases and V by 1 base; bases with no gene match: 2. The CDR3 totals 14 residues. The CDR3 DNA follows: TGTGCCAGTAGTATAGGACAGGGGAGCACTGAAGCTTTCTTT. This sequence encodes CASSIGQGSTEAFF.

V gene TRBV4-1 combines with J gene TRBJ2-7; D is undetermined. The V and J ends lost 0 bases and 0 bases respectively, with 18 bases between them. Germline assignment: CDR1 MGHRA and CDR2 YSYEKL. This CDR3 contains 18 residues. CDR3: CASSQDAPPVISSYEQYF. As DNA, the CDR3 is TGCGCCAGCAGCCAAGATGCTCCCCCCGTGATAAGCTCCTACGAGCAGTACTTC.

The V gene is TRBV7-8, the J gene TRBJ2-3; possibly TRBD2 for D (6 bases). The CDR3 totals 15 residues. Germline loops: CDR1 SGHVS, CDR2 FQNEAQ. Trimming took 2 bases from V and 2 from J, leaving 11 bases between them. For the CDR3, the DNA is TGTGCCAGCAGCTTAACCCGGGGGAACACAGATACGCAGTATTTT. This gives the protein CASSLTRGNTDTQYF.

This clone was found a few times. V gene TRBV6-2 or TRBV6-3 combines with J gene TRBJ2-7, with 7 bases fitting TRBD2. CDR1 and CDR2 from the germline V gene are MNHEY and SVGEGT. Trimming took 8 bases from V and 10 from J; bases not matched to a gene: 11. The CDR3 sequence is 12 residues long. This CDR3 is CASPSVRGEQYF. CDR3 nucleotide sequence: TGTGCCAGCCCGAGTGTCCGGGGGGAACAGTACTTC.

This clone was detected many times. The chain uses TRBV7-2 and TRBJ2-7; TRBD2 matches 7 bases. Germline CDR1 reads SGHTA; CDR2 reads FQGNSA. This CDR3 contains 13 residues. Trimming removed 2 bases from V and 4 bases from J; junction bases left unmatched: 2. Here the CDR3 DNA reads TGTGCCAGCAGCTTACTTAGCGGGTACGAGCAGTACTTC. Translated, it gives CASSLLSGYEQYF.

Only a few counts were recorded for this clone. The rearrangement uses TRBV28 and TRBJ1-6, with unresolved D. Germline V gene sequence: CDR1 MDHEN, CDR2 SYDVKM. With 2 bases removed from V and 6 bases from J, the gap between germline ends came to 14 bases. This CDR3 is built from 16 residues. The CDR3 DNA reads as TGTGCCAGCAGTTTAGTCGTCGGTAGCGTTAATTCACCCCTCCACTTT. It is translated as CASSLVVGSVNSPLHF. Full variable domain (missing parts from reference TRBV28 and TRBJ1-6): DVKVTQSSRYLVKRTGEKVFLECVQDMDHENMFWYRQDPGLGLRLIYFSYDVKMKEKGDIPEGYSVSREKKERFSLILESASTNQTSMYLCASSLVVGSVNSPLHFGNGTRLTVT.

This clone has a handful of counts. One end of the junction varies from germline; a read error may be responsible. The rearrangement links TRBV28 to TRBJ1-1, with unresolved D. The CDR3 loop spans 13 amino acids. The germline V gene has CDR1 MDHEN and CDR2 SYDVKM. This chain's CDR3 is CTSSLSFGTEAFF. CDR3 DNA sequence: TGTACCAGCAGTCTTTCTTTTGGCACTGAAGCTTTCTTT.